Presented here are 9 T cell receptor beta chains from one specimen sequenced in a study of identical twins. TCRdb ran MiXCR on the 5' RACE reads and lists one entry per CDR3 protein. The sample contains roughly 260,000 distinct CDR3 sequences, around an eighth of which appear only once. The sequenced sample was memory (CD45RO+) T cells sorted from blood. The source of these receptors is a woman younger than 30 in good health.

A few counts support this clonotype. The rearrangement links TRBV5-6 to TRBJ2-5, with unresolved D. CDR3 length equals 16 residues. Per germline, CDR1 SGHDT and CDR2 YYEEEE. Trimming shortened V by 0 bases and J by 4 bases, and 16 bases separated the two germline ends. DNA for the CDR3: TGTGCCAGCAGCTTGGTTCCAGGTCAAGCAAGAGAGACCCAGTACTTC. It specifies CASSLVPGQARETQYF.

This clonotype came up a few times. This chain links TRBV6-6 with TRBJ1-2; TRBD1 matches 8 bases. The CDR3 contains 11 residues. Trimming removed 11 bases from V and 5 bases from J; junction bases left unmatched: 4. Looked up from germline, CDR1 is MNHNY and CDR2 is SVGAGI (reference sequence). The CDR3 bases are TGTGCCGTAACAGGGGGGTATGGCTACACCTTC. Protein: CAVTGGYGYTF.

The V gene is TRBV20-1, the J gene TRBJ2-3; 7 nucleotides agree with TRBD2. Germline V gene sequence: CDR1 DFQATT, CDR2 SNEGSKA (reference sequence). This CDR3 is 16 amino acids long. The ends lost 8 bases at V and 0 bases at J; junction bases unmatched: 14. The CDR3 here is CSPYAPSGPSTDTQYF. The CDR3 coding sequence is TGCAGTCCCTATGCCCCTAGCGGACCTAGCACAGATACGCAGTATTTT.

A few counts support this clonotype. This rearrangement joins TRBV6-5 to TRBJ1-5; TRBD1 might be the D (6 bases). Germline V gene data show CDR1 as MNHEY and CDR2 as SVGAGI. This CDR3 has 12 residues. The V end was cut by 6 bases, the J end by 4 bases, with 7 bases between. CDR3: CASSGQNQPQHF. The CDR3 DNA is TGTGCCAGCAGCGGACAGAATCAGCCCCAGCATTTT.

In its sample, this clonotype was seen a few times. This chain links TRBV7-9 with TRBJ1-2; D not certain. There are 13 residues in the CDR3. Trimming cost V 2 bases and J 1 base, with 5 bases left between them. Germline CDR1 reads SEHNR; CDR2 reads FQNEAQ (reference sequence). CDR3 sequence: CASSLLFNYGYTF. DNA of the CDR3: TGTGCCAGCAGCTTACTGTTTAACTATGGCTACACCTTC.

This clonotype was seen only a few times. V gene TRBV12-5 combines with J gene TRBJ2-3, with 9 bases fitting TRBD2. This CDR3 spans 17 amino acids. The V and J ends lost 6 bases and 5 bases, in that order; junction bases with no gene match: 15. Germline V CDR1 and CDR2: LGHNT, FRNRAP. CDR3 DNA sequence: TGTGCTAGTGGGATCGGAAGTGTCGCGGGGGGGAAAGATACGCAGTATTTT. Translation: CASGIGSVAGGKDTQYF.

At least ten counts were recorded for this clonotype. The chain couples TRBV27 to TRBJ2-1; 7 positions agree with TRBD2. J lost 8 bases, V lost 5 bases, and 18 bases had no gene match. Germline V gene lookup returns CDR1 MNHEY and CDR2 SMNVEV (reference sequence). CDR3 size: 17 residues. The CDR3 region has the DNA TGTGCCAGCAGTCCCCACCAATATGCGGGAGAGTCGGATGAGCAGTTCTTC. Translation gives CASSPHQYAGESDEQFF.

There are a few counts of this clonotype. This chain uses TRBV29-1 with TRBJ2-3; D gene unclear. The germline V gene encodes CDR1 SQVTM and CDR2 ANQGSEA. Deletions cut 4 bases from V and 2 bases from J, with 10 bases between. There are 13 residues in the CDR3. The CDR3 region has the DNA TGCAGCGTTGTGGGAAGCGCCACAGATACGCAGTATTTT. As protein: CSVVGSATDTQYF.

At least ten counts were recorded for this clonotype. The chain employs TRBV6-6 and TRBJ2-1, with no clear D. CDR3 length: 13 amino acids. V lost 6 bases, J lost 4 bases, and 10 bases lay in between. Germline V gives CDR1 MNHNY, CDR2 SVGAGI (reference sequence). CDR3 region: CASSDPLYNEQFF. CDR3 sequence (DNA): TGTGCCAGCAGCGATCCGCTATACAATGAGCAGTTCTTC.